A single sample gave rise to the 30 T cell receptor beta chains below, sequenced in a study of T cell repertoires in cytomegalovirus infection. TCRdb re-analysed the reads in MiXCR, keeping a single row per CDR3 protein. Here the sample spans 100,000 or so distinct CDR3 sequences, less than 25% being singletons. What was sequenced was CD8+ T cells from PBMCs. The receptor set was obtained from a human donor in good health (CMV status not recorded). Some clones in this sample may be carry-over from other donors' samples.

This clonotype was found many times. The chain uses TRBV6-5 and TRBJ2-2; D is possibly TRBD2 (6 bases). The V and J ends lost 4 bases and 2 bases respectively, with 17 bases between them. There are 17 residues in the CDR3. Looked up from germline, CDR1 is MNHEY and CDR2 is SVGAGI. The CDR3 nucleotides are TGTGCCAGCAGTTCCTACGGGGGACTGCTTAACACCGGGGAGCTGTTTTTT. Its protein is CASSSYGGLLNTGELFF.

In this sample, this clonotype turned up many times. The V call is TRBV7-6, the J call TRBJ2-1; TRBD2 matches 9 bases. The CDR3 consists of 14 residues. Germline loops: CDR1 SGHVS, CDR2 FNYEAQ. After removal of 3 bases from V and 8 bases from J, the junction contained 5 bases not matched to a gene. This chain's CDR3 is CASSLAGGGDEQFF. CDR3 DNA sequence: TGTGCCAGCAGCTTGGCGGGAGGGGGCGATGAGCAGTTCTTC.

Ten or more counts support this clonotype. CDR3 nucleotides: TGTGCCAGCAGCCTAGGGACAGGGGTTGAAGCTTTCTTT. Translating it yields CASSLGTGVEAFF. The chain carries TRBV7-2 and TRBJ1-1; 10 nucleotides match TRBD1. The V and J ends lost 5 bases and 7 bases, in that order; junction bases with no gene match: 4. The germline gives CDR1 SGHTA, CDR2 FQGNSA. The CDR3 extends over 13 amino acids.

This clonotype was recorded at least ten times. The chain employs TRBV4-2 and TRBJ2-5, with 11 bases lining up with TRBD1. The CDR3 spans 16 residues. With 4 bases clipped from V and 5 bases from J, the junction kept 9 bases outside the gene matches. Germline V gene data show CDR1 as LGHNA and CDR2 as YNFKEQ. CDR3 amino acids: CASSRRTGGDLETQYF. CDR3 DNA sequence: TGTGCCAGCAGCCGCCGGACAGGGGGCGACTTGGAGACCCAGTACTTC.

There are a few counts of this clonotype. The chain joins TRBV28 to TRBJ1-2; 9 bases agree with TRBD1. Unmatched junction bases numbered 9, after V lost 7 bases and J lost 3 bases. The CDR3 sequence is 15 residues long. Germline V gene sequence: CDR1 MDHEN, CDR2 SYDVKM. In nucleotides, the CDR3 is TGTGCCAGCACCTCCCGGGACAGGGTTGACTATGGCTACACCTTC. Protein: CASTSRDRVDYGYTF.

Note on this clonotype: A junction boundary mismatches the germline segment, possibly from a read error. This chain connects TRBV7-1 to TRBJ1-4; 10 bases are shared with TRBD1. TRBV7-1 falls under the ORF class, with uncertain function. The CDR3 has 15 amino acids. The CDR3 loop is CASSPAGTGVEKLFF. The CDR3 nucleotides are TGTGCCAGCAGCCCAGCCGGGACAGGGGTGGAAAAACTGTTTTTT.

This clonotype showed up many times. The chain employs TRBV7-9 and TRBJ2-7; TRBD1 matches at 10 bases. Unmatched junction bases numbered 9, after V lost 5 bases and J lost 2 bases. The CDR3 consists of 16 residues. The germline V gene has CDR1 SEHNR and CDR2 FQNEAQ (reference sequence). The CDR3 nucleotides are TGTGCCAGCAGCCCACCCTCGGGACAGGGGACCTACGAGCAGTACTTC. Protein: CASSPPSGQGTYEQYF.

The chain is built from TRBV25-1 and TRBJ2-7, with D possibly TRBD2 on 5 matching bases. The CDR3 consists of 11 residues. The germline V gene encodes CDR1 MGHDK and CDR2 SYGVNS. V dropped 6 bases and J dropped 6 bases, with 9 bases sitting between them. In DNA form, the CDR3 reads TGTGCCAGCAGCATCGCGGGCGAGCAGTACTTC. Its protein is CASSIAGEQYF.

This clonotype was seen more than once but under ten times. The CDR3 DNA sequence: TGTGCCAGCAGCGACCGGGACGTCTCCGCCTTAACTGAAGCTTTCTTT. The encoded protein is CASSDRDVSALTEAFF. The V call is TRBV7-9, the J call TRBJ1-1, with D perhaps matching TRBD1 (5 bases). With 5 bases removed from V and 5 bases from J, the gap between germline ends came to 21 bases. The CDR3 has 16 residues. The germline V gene has CDR1 SEHNR and CDR2 FQNEAQ (reference sequence).

The sample holds a few counts of this clonotype. This sequence joins TRBV6-2 or TRBV6-3 and TRBJ2-7; TRBD2 agrees at 10 bases. This CDR3 has 14 amino acids. V gave up 6 bases and J gave up 2 bases; unmatched junction bases: 4. Germline values: CDR1 MNHEY, CDR2 SVGEGT. The CDR3 spells CASRGLAGAYEQYF. CDR3 coding DNA: TGTGCCAGCAGGGGCCTAGCGGGGGCCTACGAGCAGTACTTC.

This clonotype has a handful of counts. The rearrangement links TRBV12-3 or TRBV12-4 to TRBJ2-5; TRBD2 is a possible D gene (5 bases). V lost 6 bases and J 3 bases, leaving 14 bases between the germline ends. The CDR3 covers 14 residues. The CDR3 reads CASSPPRRKETQYF. In DNA form, the CDR3 reads TGTGCCAGCAGCCCCCCACGGAGGAAAGAGACCCAGTACTTC.

The sample holds a few counts of this clonotype. The chain recombines TRBV5-1 with TRBJ2-1; 8 bases agree with TRBD2. V dropped 1 base and J dropped 4; count of bases not matched to a gene: 4. The germline V gene encodes CDR1 SGHRS and CDR2 YFSETQ. This CDR3 contains 15 residues. The CDR3 coding sequence is TGCGCCAGCAGCTTGAGCGGGAGAGATTACAATGAGCAGTTCTTC. Its translation is CASSLSGRDYNEQFF.

This clonotype was observed at least ten times. The chain couples TRBV7-8 to TRBJ1-1; 7 bases match TRBD1. CDR1 is SGHVS and CDR2 is FQNEAQ in the germline V gene. The CDR3 totals 15 residues. After removal of 2 bases from V and 0 bases from J, the junction contained 3 bases not matched to a gene. Written as DNA, the CDR3 is TGTGCCAGCAGCTTAAGTCAGGGGGTGAACACTGAAGCTTTCTTT. Translating it yields CASSLSQGVNTEAFF.

J is TRBJ1-1 and V is TRBV6-2 or TRBV6-3; D remains ambiguous. The V and J ends lost 0 bases and 6 bases respectively, with 11 bases between them. Germline V gene lookup returns CDR1 MNHEY and CDR2 SVGEGT. The CDR3 loop spans 14 amino acids. The CDR3 here is CASSYSPGWAEAFF. The CDR3 coding sequence is TGTGCCAGCAGTTACTCACCGGGATGGGCTGAAGCTTTCTTT.

This clonotype was picked up a small number of times. This rearrangement joins TRBV6-5 to TRBJ2-7; 11 bases fit TRBD2. Germline values: CDR1 MNHEY, CDR2 SVGAGI. This CDR3 is built from 13 residues. The trim removed 5 bases at V and 6 bases at J, leaving 3 bases unmatched. The CDR3 DNA sequence: TGTGCCAGCAGTACTAGCGGGAGTAGCGAGCAGTACTTC. Protein sequence: CASSTSGSSEQYF.

The V and J genes are TRBV11-2 and TRBJ1-2; unclear D gene. Trimming shortened V by 3 bases and J by 4 bases, and 9 bases separated the two germline ends. Germline assignment: CDR1 SGHAT and CDR2 FQNNGV. The CDR3 totals 13 residues. This CDR3 reads CASSFGAGYGYTF. Written as DNA, the CDR3 is TGTGCCAGCAGCTTCGGTGCGGGCTATGGCTACACCTTC.

V and J are TRBV19 and TRBJ1-6; D unresolved. This CDR3 spans 20 amino acids. Trimming shortened V by 3 bases and J by 7 bases, and 28 bases separated the two germline ends. Germline CDR1 LNHDA, CDR2 SQIVND (reference sequence). The CDR3 spells CASSILEAGREPPSNSPLHF. DNA for the CDR3: TGTGCCAGTAGTATTCTTGAGGCAGGACGCGAACCACCTTCCAATTCACCCCTCCACTTT.

A remark on this clonotype: The junction does not match germline at one end; this may be a read error. The V call is TRBV5-4, the J call TRBJ2-2; 15 bases line up with TRBD2. This CDR3 contains 18 residues. Germline values: CDR1 SGHNT, CDR2 YYREEE (reference sequence). The CDR3, as DNA: TGTGCCAGCAGCTCCTGGACTAGCGGGAGGGCGAACATCGGGGAGCTGTTTTTT. Its translation: CASSSWTSGRANIGELFF. Variable domain in full (rest from reference TRBV5-4 and TRBJ2-2): ETGVTQSPTHLIKTRGQQVTLRCSSQSGHNTVSWYQQALGQGPQFIFQYYREEENGRGNFPPRFSGLQFPNYSSELNVNALELDDSALYLCASSSWTSGRANIGELFFGEGSRLTVL.

This clonotype was seen repeatedly, ten times or more. V usage is TRBV6-2 or TRBV6-3 and J usage is TRBJ2-3; D not certain. The V and J ends lost 2 bases and 4 bases respectively, with 7 bases between them. CDR3 length: 13 residues. CDR1 and CDR2 (germline): MNHEY, SVGEGT. The CDR3: CASSYTGPDTQYF. As DNA, the CDR3 is TGTGCCAGCAGTTACACGGGTCCAGATACGCAGTATTTT.

The J gene is TRBJ2-1, the V gene TRBV11-2; 8 bases are a match to TRBD1. Germline V lookup: CDR1 SGHAT, CDR2 FQNNGV. The CDR3 is 15 residues long. Unmatched junction bases numbered 17, after V lost 7 bases and J lost 12 bases. The CDR3 nucleotides read TGTGCCAGCAACTCAGACCCCCGGGACAGGTTCACGCAGTTCTTC. As protein: CASNSDPRDRFTQFF.

The chain combines TRBV9 with TRBJ2-7, with D perhaps TRBD1 (5 bases). Trimming stripped 4 bases from V and 5 bases from J, with 13 bases between. CDR1 and CDR2 from the germline V gene are SGDLS and YYNGEE. The CDR3 spans 13 residues. CDR3: CASSPGRDHEQYF. CDR3 DNA sequence: TGTGCCAGCAGCCCCGGCAGGGATCACGAGCAGTACTTC.

The chain carries TRBV5-4 and TRBJ2-3; 8 nucleotides match TRBD2. The V gene's germline CDR1 is SGHNT and CDR2 YYREEE (reference sequence). V lost 7 bases and J lost 3; bases outside the gene matches: 4. The length of the CDR3 is 13 residues. The CDR3 region has the DNA TGTGCCAGCGGACCGGGAGGGACAGATACGCAGTATTTT. Its protein product is CASGPGGTDTQYF. Variable domain in full (rest from reference TRBV5-4 and TRBJ2-3): ETGVTQSPTHLIKTRGQQVTLRCSSQSGHNTVSWYQQALGQGPQFIFQYYREEENGRGNFPPRFSGLQFPNYSSELNVNALELDDSALYLCASGPGGTDTQYFGPGTRLTVL.

This clonotype has more than one count but fewer than ten. CDR3 residues: CASSSRQNRTDTQYF. The CDR3 DNA follows: TGTGCCAGCAGTTCGCGACAGAATCGCACAGATACGCAGTATTTT. The rearrangement links TRBV6-2 or TRBV6-3 to TRBJ2-3, with D perhaps matching TRBD1 (5 bases). The CDR3 runs 15 residues. CDR1 is MNHEY and CDR2 is SVGEGT in the germline V gene. V was trimmed by 4 bases and J by 1 base, leaving 12 bases between them.

This clonotype was counted ten times or more. The genes are TRBV12-3 or TRBV12-4 and TRBJ1-5; D is unclear. V was clipped by 0 bases and J by 4 bases, with 7 bases between them. The CDR3 consists of 14 residues. The DNA for the CDR3 is TGTGCCAGCAGTTTAGCCGGAGGGAATCAGCCCCAGCATTTT. Encoded protein: CASSLAGGNQPQHF.

This sequence joins TRBV7-8 and TRBJ2-1; TRBD1 matches at 7 bases. V lost 5 bases to trimming and J lost 6 bases; unmatched junction nucleotides: 10. CDR1 SGHVS and CDR2 FQNEAQ come from the germline V gene. This CDR3 contains 15 residues. In nucleotides, the CDR3 is TGTGCCAGCAGCCCGGGACAGCCGACGGCCAATGAGCAGTTCTTC. This encodes CASSPGQPTANEQFF.

The chain couples TRBV9 to TRBJ2-7; maybe TRBD2 (5 bases). V lost 0 bases and J lost 5, with 12 bases in between. Germline V gene data show CDR1 as SGDLS and CDR2 as YYNGEE. The CDR3 is 14 amino acids. The CDR3 nucleotides read TGTGCCAGCAGCGTAGGCGAGGGAAAGGACGAGCAGTACTTC. Protein product: CASSVGEGKDEQYF.

V usage is TRBV2 and J usage is TRBJ1-4, with TRBD1 identical over 7 bases. V shed 8 bases and J 6 bases; nucleotides not matched to a gene: 6. The CDR3 is 13 amino acids. CDR1 and CDR2 (germline): SNHLY, FYNNEI. The CDR3 reads CASLTGTDEKLFF. CDR3 DNA sequence: TGTGCCAGCTTAACCGGGACAGATGAAAAACTGTTTTTT. Full variable domain (remainder filled in from reference TRBV2 and TRBJ1-4): EPEVTQTPSHQVTQMGQEVILRCVPISNHLYFYWYRQILGQKVEFLVSFYNNEISEKSEIFDDQFSVERPDGSNFTLKIRSTKLEDSAMYFCASLTGTDEKLFFGSGTQLSVL.

This clonotype was detected ten times or more. This sequence joins TRBV28 and TRBJ1-1; D might be TRBD1 (6 bases). CDR3 length: 12 residues. CDR1 MDHEN and CDR2 SYDVKM come from the germline V gene. V lost 3 bases and J lost 11, with 13 bases in between. DNA for the CDR3: TGTGCCAGCAGTTTTCGAACAGGGTGGGCTTTCTTT. Translation gives CASSFRTGWAFF.

This sequence joins TRBV20-1 and TRBJ1-1, with a tentative D call TRBD1 (6 bases). From germline, CDR1 is DFQATT and CDR2 SNEGSKA (reference sequence). This CDR3 is 15 amino acids long. V shed 0 bases and J shed 1 base, with 12 bases lying between them. The DNA for the CDR3 is TGCAGTGCTAGAGATCCCGGACAGCGGAACACTGAAGCTTTCTTT. Translating it yields CSARDPGQRNTEAFF.

The chain joins TRBV7-9 to TRBJ2-7; D remains ambiguous. Germline lookup yields CDR1 SEHNR and CDR2 FQNEAQ (reference sequence). Trimming shortened V by 1 base and J by 5 bases, and 6 bases separated the two germline ends. CDR3 length: 12 residues. The CDR3 protein is CASSLGPDEQYF. Here the CDR3 DNA reads TGTGCCAGCAGCTTAGGGCCCGACGAGCAGTACTTC.